This TCR beta chain was identified in a study of T-cell reconstitution after alpha-beta-depleted transplantation in children. Overall study findings and caveats: Reportedly, roughly two months post-transplant, alpha-beta T cells arose from several hundred expanded graft clones. T-cell counts and diversity at one year post-transplant came mainly from newly produced T cells.

TCRbeta library construction was performed incorporating unique molecular identifiers. MiXCR, run by TCRdb on the PCR reads, gives a single entry per CDR3 protein. The repertoire holds around 250,000 distinct CDR3 sequences, with about 25% as singletons. Turning to this clonotype: The antigen remains undetermined.

The sequence was collected from a girl aged 2 to 9 with Fanconi anemia, due to receive a stem cell transplant. The sample was PBMCs, taken before TCRalphabeta/CD19-depleted stem cell transplant.

DNA of the CDR3: TGTGCCAGCAGTGAATACGCAGGGCCACGAGAAAAACTGTTTTTT. Protein product: CASSEYAGPREKLFF. V is TRBV25-1 and J is TRBJ1-4, with a possible D match to TRBD1 (5 bases). Deletions cut 0 bases from V and 8 bases from J, with 13 bases between. There are 15 residues in the CDR3. Germline values: CDR1 MGHDK, CDR2 SYGVNS.